This entry features one TCR beta chain sequence. The table lists this clonotype with a few counts. It has no known antigen specificity. Base qualities are not at hand, and no much larger clone is one base apart. The study excluded patients with uncontrolled infections, other autoimmune diseases, pregnancy or lactation. Diagnoses were established on the basis of clinical symptoms, serum thyroxine and TRAb, thyroid ultrasound, and orbital computed tomography. Total RNA was extracted using Trizol reagent, and RNA quality was assessed on an Agilent 2100 Bioanalyzer. Relative to germline, V is 8 bases shorter and J is 2 bases shorter, with 12 bases between their ends. From its cysteine to its phenylalanine, the CDR3 spans 13 amino acids. The only DNA kept is the CDR3, 39 bases in frame from the first base. In the germline V gene (reference sequence), CDR1 corresponds to SEHNR and CDR2 to FQNEAQ. The data were taken from a study of T cells in Graves' hyperthyroidism and ophthalmopathy (dated by TCRdb to the late 2010s). A note on the overall study: To identify TCR V-J signatures that set the groups apart, the researchers used a discovery cohort of more than 95 patients, made up of 43 with Graves' ophthalmopathy and about 60 with stable Graves' hyperthyroidism. Whether ophthalmopathy could be predicted prospectively was tested in an independent validation cohort made up of roughly 20 hyperthyroidism patients plus 17 patients who later progressed to ophthalmopathy. The paper describes TCR Vbeta CDR3 sequencing of 130 to 150 peripheral blood samples, made up of fewer than 50 ophthalmopathy patients, 70 to 75 hyperthyroidism patients and 17 progressor patients. For training and testing, the 100 or so patients in the discovery cohort were randomly divided in a 7:3 ratio. After sampling, hyperthyroidism patients received methimazole starting at 30 mg daily, and ophthalmopathy patients received high-dose intravenous methylprednisolone. In about 6 Graves' hyperthyroidism patients, the study also compared T-cell repertoires from thyroid tissue with T-cell repertoires from blood.

What the research found in general, with its limitations: In validation, progression to ophthalmopathy was predicted by the model with 70.59% sensitivity and roughly 76% specificity, a median of roughly six months before onset. Most expanded thyroid clonotypes (frequency above 0.001) were also found in blood, which suggests that blood repertoires may mirror thyroid immune responses. No statistical method was used to set the sample size in advance, and investigators knew the group allocation. Ophthalmopathy was separated from stable hyperthyroidism by a 13 V-J signature model, with 85% to 90% sensitivity and 81% to 83% specificity obtained in cross-validation and 80%/75% obtained in testing.

The TCR beta CDR3 regions were amplified from RNA transcripts. The TCR CDR3 was subjected to a first round of RT-PCR using the HTBI primer set and the Qiagen OneStep RT-PCR kit. The libraries were constructed in a second round of multiplex PCR and then size-selected and purified. Paired-end sequencing of the libraries was performed with 100 bp reads on an Illumina HiSeq2000. As for the authors' bioinformatics: SOAPnuke was used to process the raw data, with reads discarded if the reads contained adapters or uncalled bases, had a mean Phred below 15, or lacked an exact constant-primer or identifier match. High-quality paired reads were merged with COPE v1.2.5, and unique nucleotide sequences were defined as clonotypes. MiTCR v1.1 was used to align the clonotypes against IMGT TRBV, TRBD and TRBJ reference segments. Analysis was restricted to V-J combinations with a frequency above 0.0001, which covered 99% to 99.2% of repertoires. The TCS score was defined as the ratio of F50 (clonal expansion) to E x V (chaos), calculated using BLOSUM62-based TCRdist between CDR3 peptides within each V-J. Welch's t-statistics and random forest reduced roughly 540 V-J features to roughly 13, which were used in a naive Bayes classifier (R e1071). Thyroid-blood repertoire similarity was quantified with the Morisita-Horn index. In TCRdb, the public reads were trimmed at Q25 with fastp and aligned with MiXCR, with productive beta chains retained. Each CDR3 protein appears once, grouped with its most common genes and DNA. TCRdb, not the original authors, processed these V and J calls. This sample gives around 600,000 distinct CDR3 sequences in total; just under 45% of them show up just once. In total, the top ten clones hold approximately 7.2% of the sample.

The chain couples TRBV7-9 to TRBJ1-1; the D gene identity is not certain. Sequences were obtained from peripheral blood or thyroid tissue (not recorded which). This clonotype originated in an adult man with Graves' disease, either hyperthyroidism or ophthalmopathy (not recorded which). The nucleotide sequence reads TGTGCCAGCGGAAGGAAACTTAACACTGAAGCTTTCTTT. Translated, this gives CASGRKLNTEAFF.